This T cell receptor beta chain was identified during a study of T cells in Graves' hyperthyroidism and ophthalmopathy. The TCR beta CDR3 regions underwent amplification using RNA transcripts as the source. Carried out on the TCR CDR3, a first-round RT-PCR used the HTBI primer set. TCRdb analysed the multiplex PCR reads with MiXCR anew, one entry per CDR3 protein. The data show 340,000 or so distinct CDR3 sequences, 18% seen once. The germline V gene has CDR1 SGHRS and CDR2 YFSETQ. This CDR3 is 15 amino acids long. Trimming shortened V by 0 bases and J by 1 base, and 10 bases separated the two germline ends.

The J gene is TRBJ2-5, the V gene TRBV5-1; no clear D. Sample: blood. The sequence came from a woman between 45 and 65 years old with Graves' hyperthyroidism. As DNA, the CDR3 is TGCGCCAGCAGCTTGGAGGTGCCACGCCAAGAGACCCAGTACTTC. Protein product: CASSLEVPRQETQYF.